This TCR beta chain was identified in a study of blood T cells in healthy people across ages. Study-wide results and limits: PBMCs were not sorted, which prevented a conclusive comparison of naive versus antigen-experienced cells. Changes seen in expanded clonotypes were possibly confounded by donor CMV status left unknown. Across samples, TCR beta diversity tracked strongly with naive T cell percentage.

Together with a sample-barcoded 5' primer, a J-beta primer mix was included in a second PCR lasting roughly 6 to 12 cycles. TCRdb analysed the 5' RACE reads with MiXCR anew, one entry per CDR3 protein. The profile shows some 1.4 million distinct CDR3 sequences, approximately 38% of them singletons. About this clonotype: What it recognizes is unknown.

This CDR3 has 15 residues. Looked up from germline, CDR1 is MDHEN and CDR2 is SYDVKM. The genes are TRBV28 and TRBJ2-4; 8 bases are shared with TRBD1. The J call may be in error: the DNA end matches TRBJ2-7 better. Sequenced material: blood. This clonotype was sampled from a woman younger than 35 in good health. The CDR3 DNA reads TGTGCCAGCACCCTACCCGGGACAGGTGGCTACGAGCAGTACTTC. This translates into CASTLPGTGGYEQYF.